This paragraph covers one T cell receptor (beta chain) sequence. In preparing the TRB cDNA libraries, 5' RACE with UMI labels was used. TCRdb reprocessed the 5' RACE reads and keeps a single row for each CDR3 protein, giving no DNA. The repertoire table contains about 6,700 distinct CDR3 sequences. These data come from a study of CXCR3-negative and CXCR3-positive naive CD8 T cells. The CDR3 spans 14 residues. Germline V gives CDR1 SGHVS, CDR2 FQNEAQ. Sequencing used naive CXCR3- CD8+ T cells from blood. Subset reported: CD45RO-CCR7+CD27+CD95- naive CD8+ T cells lacking CXCR3 (TNR3-). This clonotype originated in a human donor in good health. Some clones in this sample may be carry-over from other donors' samples. The chain recombines TRBV7-8 with TRBJ2-3. Here the CDR3 reads CASSLVSSTDTQYF.